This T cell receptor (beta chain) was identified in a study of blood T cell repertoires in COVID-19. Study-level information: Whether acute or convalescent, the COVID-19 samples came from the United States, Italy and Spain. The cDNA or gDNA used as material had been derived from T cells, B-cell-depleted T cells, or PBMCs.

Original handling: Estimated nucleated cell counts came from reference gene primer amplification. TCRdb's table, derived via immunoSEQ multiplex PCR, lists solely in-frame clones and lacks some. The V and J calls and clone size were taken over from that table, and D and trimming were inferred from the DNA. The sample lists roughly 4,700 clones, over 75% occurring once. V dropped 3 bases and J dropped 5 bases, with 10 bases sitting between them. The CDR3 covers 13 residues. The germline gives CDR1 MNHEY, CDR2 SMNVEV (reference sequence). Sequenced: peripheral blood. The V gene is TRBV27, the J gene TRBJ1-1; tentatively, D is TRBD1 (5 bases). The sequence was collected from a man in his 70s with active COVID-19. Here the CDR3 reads CASSFLGGTEAFF. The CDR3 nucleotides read TGTGCCAGCAGTTTTCTGGGGGGGACTGAAGCTTTCTTT.